A selection of T cell receptor beta chains follows, all from one sample in a study of T cell responses to AZD1222 COVID-19 vaccine. Assay: immunoSEQ multiplex PCR; the TCRdb copy retains only in-frame clones and omits some. The repertoire holds some 69,000 clones, with roughly 85% as singletons. The sample here was peripheral blood, taken on day 0 of AZD1222 vaccination. These receptors all stem from an adult in good health. Each CDR3 is given with its conserved first and last residue. The order of the fields is D gene, J gene, V gene, clone size, CDR3 DNA, CDR3 protein. D genes are given only for firm matches. Clone size is not always given. Where it is, it says once, few, many or a class for expanded clones.

>TRBD1|TRBJ1-6|TRBV10-3|NA
TGTGCCATCAGGGACAGGGAGAATTCACCCCTCCACTTT
CAIRDRENSPLHF
>NA|TRBJ2-3|TRBV2|NA
TGTGCCAGCAGGGACCCCGTCCGAAGCACAGATACGCAGTATTTT
CASRDPVRSTDTQYF
>NA|TRBJ1-2|TRBV30|NA
TGTGCCTGGAGGGGGGCGCATCAGGACGGCTACACCTTC
CAWRGAHQDGYTF
>NA|TRBJ2-7|TRBV5-1|NA
TGCGCCAGCAGCTTGGCTGGGACATTCCGCGACGAGCAGTACTTC
CASSLAGTFRDEQYF
>NA|TRBJ2-5|TRBV5-1|NA
TGCGCCAGCAGCTTGGCCCGGCTAGCAGGCGAGACCCAGTACTTC
CASSLARLAGETQYF
>NA|TRBJ2-2|TRBV12-3/TRBV12-4|NA
TGTGCCAGCAGTTTCTCCCCGCCGGGGGAGCTGTTTTTT
CASSFSPPGELFF
>NA|TRBJ2-7|TRBV6-5|NA
TGTGCCAGCAGGTCTCTGGGAGTGGGCGAGCAGTACTTC
CASRSLGVGEQYF
>TRBD1|TRBJ2-4|TRBV6-5|once
TGTGCCAGCAGTTCTGGACAGGGTAGGAACATTCAGTACTTC
CASSSGQGRNIQYF
>NA|TRBJ1-6|TRBV9|few
TGTGCCAGCAGCGATGGGGGACTGCCCCATAATTCACCCCTCCACTTT
CASSDGGLPHNSPLHF
>NA|TRBJ1-4|TRBV25-1|NA
TGTGCCAGCAGTTACCGGGACCCAGGTGAAAAACTGTTTTTT
CASSYRDPGEKLFF
>NA|TRBJ1-2|TRBV10-3|few
TGTGCCATCCCTCTTGGGGGGACTGATGGCTACACCTTC
CAIPLGGTDGYTF
>NA|TRBJ2-1|TRBV27|NA
TGTGCCAGCAGCAGACAATTAAGCTCCTACAATGAGCAGTTCTTC
CASSRQLSSYNEQFF
>NA|TRBJ1-1|TRBV7-9|once
TGTGCCAGCAGCTTTAAGGGTCTGGGGAACACTGAAGCTTTCTTT
CASSFKGLGNTEAFF
>NA|TRBJ2-1|TRBV10-2|NA
TGCGCCAGCAGTGAGTCAGTTGTCCTCAATGAGCAGTTCTTC
CASSESVVLNEQFF
>NA|TRBJ1-5|TRBV9|NA
TGTGCCAGCAGCGTAGACCAGAACAATCAGCCCCAGCATTTT
CASSVDQNNQPQHF
>NA|TRBJ2-7|TRBV12-3/TRBV12-4|NA
TGTGCCAGCAGCCTCCCGGGGGTCTACGAGCAGTACTTC
CASSLPGVYEQYF
>NA|TRBJ2-7|TRBV5-1|NA
TGCGCCAGCAGCGAGGGGACAAGTGGATCCTACGAGCAGTACTTC
CASSEGTSGSYEQYF
>NA|TRBJ2-1|TRBV9|NA
TGTGCCAGCAGCTTGTACAATGAGCAGTTCTTC
CASSLYNEQFF
>NA|TRBJ1-1|TRBV10-2|medium-sized
TGCGCCAGCAGTGTCACAGGGTTTAACACTGAAGCTTTCTTT
CASSVTGFNTEAFF
>NA|TRBJ2-7|TRBV20-1|NA
TGCAGTGCTGCCTCGTACGAGCAGTACTTC
CSAASYEQYF
>NA|TRBJ2-6|TRBV9|NA
TGTGCCAGCAGCGTAGTCGGGGCCAACGTCCTGACTTTC
CASSVVGANVLTF
>NA|TRBJ2-5|TRBV25-1|NA
TGTGCCAGCAGTGAAGGGAGTAGGGTTGGCCAAGAGACCCAGTACTTC
CASSEGSRVGQETQYF
>TRBD1|TRBJ1-6|TRBV2|NA
TGTGCCAGCAAGGGACAGGGTGACTCTTCACCCCTCCACTTT
CASKGQGDSSPLHF
>NA|TRBJ2-1|TRBV6-5|NA
TGTGCCAGCAGCCAGGACAACTACAATGAGCAGTTCTTC
CASSQDNYNEQFF
>TRBD1|TRBJ1-5|TRBV6-5|NA
TGTGCGACAGGGGCAAAAAGTGACCTCAGGGGGCCCCAGCATTTT
CATGAKSDLRGPQHF
>NA|TRBJ1-2|TRBV5-6|NA
TGTGCCAGCAGCTTGGTCGGGGGCCCAGGTGGCTACACCTTC
CASSLVGGPGGYTF
>NA|TRBJ1-2|TRBV18|NA
TGTGCCAGCTCACCAATGGCAGATTATGGCTACACCTTC
CASSPMADYGYTF
>NA|TRBJ2-5|TRBV9|NA
TGTGCCAGCAGCGTAGCACCAGTCGCGTCACAAGAGACCCAGTACTTC
CASSVAPVASQETQYF
>TRBD1|TRBJ1-6|TRBV7-2|NA
TGTGCCAGCGCCGGGGACAGACCAAGTTCACCCCTCCACTTT
CASAGDRPSSPLHF
>NA|TRBJ1-2|TRBV10-3|NA
TGTGCCATCAAATCGTCGGGTGAGGACTATGGCTACACCTTC
CAIKSSGEDYGYTF
>TRBD1|TRBJ1-5|TRBV6-6|few
TGTGCCAGCATACAGGGGGGTAGCAATAGCAATCAGCCCCAGCATTTT
CASIQGGSNSNQPQHF
>NA|TRBJ1-2|TRBV28|NA
TGTGCCAGCAGTTTCGGACAGATCTATGGCTACACCTTC
CASSFGQIYGYTF
>TRBD1|TRBJ1-1|TRBV19|NA
TGTGCCTCCCGGGACAGTATGAACACTGAAGCTTTCTTT
CASRDSMNTEAFF
>NA|TRBJ1-5|TRBV27|NA
TGTGCCAGCAAGCTTAGGGGGGCCAATCAGCCCCAGCATTTT
CASKLRGANQPQHF
>NA|TRBJ1-2|TRBV6-5|NA
TGTGCCAGCAGCCTGCAGCCCTATGGCTACACCTTC
CASSLQPYGYTF
>NA|TRBJ1-1|TRBV6-1|NA
TGTGCCAGCAGTGAAGAGGGGGGGTTTGGAACTGAAGCTTTCTTT
CASSEEGGFGTEAFF
>NA|TRBJ1-2|TRBV5-4|NA
TGTGCCAGCAGCTTGGACTGGGCAGGACCTTTCTATGGCTACACCTTC
CASSLDWAGPFYGYTF
>TRBD1|TRBJ1-1|TRBV6-1|NA
TGTGCCAGCAGTGGGGGACAGGGGGCCGGTGACACTGAAGCTTTCTTT
CASSGGQGAGDTEAFF
>NA|TRBJ1-6|TRBV5-1|NA
TGCGCCAGCAGCTTGACGGGGGCTCAGAATTCACCCCTCCACTTT
CASSLTGAQNSPLHF
>TRBD2|TRBJ2-1|TRBV7-3|NA
TGTGCCAGCAGCCCCTGGGGGACTACTTACAATGAGCAGTTCTTC
CASSPWGTTYNEQFF
>TRBD1|TRBJ2-5|TRBV7-8|NA
TGTGCCAGCAGCGCCCGACAGGGCAGGCATCAAGAGACCCAGTACTTC
CASSARQGRHQETQYF
>TRBD1|TRBJ2-7|TRBV6-1|NA
TGTGCCAGCAGTGAAGAGGCAGGGGGCTTCAACGAGCAGTACTTC
CASSEEAGGFNEQYF
>NA|TRBJ2-7|TRBV24-1|NA
TGTGCCACCAGGCCCGGGCAGGGGAGCCACGAGCAGTACTTC
CATRPGQGSHEQYF
>TRBD1|TRBJ1-2|TRBV5-1|NA
TGCGCCAGCAGCCGAGGGGACAGTTCTGCATTTGCTGATAGTGACTTC
CASSRGDSSAFADSDF
>TRBD1|TRBJ2-1|TRBV11-2|NA
TGTGCCAGCAGCTCCACTCGACAGGGCATCCTACGTGGCAATGAGCAGTTCTTC
CASSSTRQGILRGNEQFF
>TRBD2|TRBJ2-7|TRBV15|few
TGTGCCACCAGCAGCGGGACTAGCGGTGGCTACGAGCAGTACTTC
CATSSGTSGGYEQYF
>NA|TRBJ1-3|TRBV6-6|NA
TGTGCCAGCAGTTACGTAAGGGGCATATCTGGAAACACCATATATTTT
CASSYVRGISGNTIYF
>NA|TRBJ2-3|TRBV20-1|NA
TGCAGTGAAGGGGCCGCAGATACGCAGTATTTT
CSEGAADTQYF
>NA|TRBJ1-5|TRBV19|NA
TGTGCCAGTAGTATTACGGTGTCTAGCAATCAGCCCCAGCATTTT
CASSITVSSNQPQHF
>NA|TRBJ2-5|TRBV5-6|once
TGTGCCAGCAGCTTAATCGTGTGGGAGACCCAGTACTTC
CASSLIVWETQYF
>NA|TRBJ1-6|TRBV7-9|NA
TGTGCCAGCAGGGGGAGGGGCTCCTATAATTCACCCCTCCACTTT
CASRGRGSYNSPLHF
>NA|TRBJ2-5|TRBV13|NA
TGTGCCAGCAGCGATCGAGGGAGCCAAGAGACCCAGTACTTC
CASSDRGSQETQYF
>NA|TRBJ1-2|TRBV5-1|NA
TGCGCCAGCAGCTTGGACGCGGCCAACTATGGCTACACCTTC
CASSLDAANYGYTF
>NA|TRBJ2-3|TRBV14|NA
TGTGCCAGCAGCCACCGGGCTCGGGAAACTACGCAGTATTTT
CASSHRARETTQYF
>NA|TRBJ1-5|TRBV6-5|NA
TGTGCCAGCGGGGGCAATCAGCCCCAGCATTTT
CASGGNQPQHF
>TRBD1|TRBJ2-5|TRBV19|NA
TGTGCCAGTAGTACCCGACAGGGATGGGAGACCCAGTACTTC
CASSTRQGWETQYF
>NA|TRBJ1-5|TRBV18|NA
TGTGCCAGCTCACCAGGAAGGGGACGCAATCAGCCCCAGCATTTT
CASSPGRGRNQPQHF
>NA|TRBJ2-5|TRBV3-1/TRBV3-2|NA
TGTGCCAGTGTAAGGGGGGCCCAGTACTTC
CASVRGAQYF
>NA|TRBJ1-2|TRBV28|NA
TGTGCCAGCAGTTTAGAGGGTAGACAGGCCGCCTTGGGCTACACCTTC
CASSLEGRQAALGYTF
>TRBD1|TRBJ2-7|TRBV4-1|NA
TGCGCCAGCAGCCAAGCTGAGACAGGGAAGCAGTACTTC
CASSQAETGKQYF